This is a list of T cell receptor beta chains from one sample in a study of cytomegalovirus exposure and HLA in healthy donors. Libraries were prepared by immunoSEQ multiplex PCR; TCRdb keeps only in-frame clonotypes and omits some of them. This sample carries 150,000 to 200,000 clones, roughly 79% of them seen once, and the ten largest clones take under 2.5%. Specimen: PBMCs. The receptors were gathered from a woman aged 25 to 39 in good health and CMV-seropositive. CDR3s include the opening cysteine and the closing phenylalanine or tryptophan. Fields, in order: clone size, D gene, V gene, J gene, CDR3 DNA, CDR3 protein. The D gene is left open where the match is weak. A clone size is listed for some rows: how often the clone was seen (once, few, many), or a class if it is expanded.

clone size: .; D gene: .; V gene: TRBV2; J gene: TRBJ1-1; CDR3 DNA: TGTGCCAGCAGTGGACAGGCTGAAGCTTTCTTT; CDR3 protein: CASSGQAEAFF
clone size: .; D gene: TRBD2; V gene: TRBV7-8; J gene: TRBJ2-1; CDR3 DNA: TGTGCCAGCAGCTTCCGGACCAATCGGGAGGATGAGCAGTTCTTC; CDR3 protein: CASSFRTNREDEQFF
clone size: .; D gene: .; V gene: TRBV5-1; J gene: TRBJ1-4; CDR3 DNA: TGCGCCAGCAGCTTGGATGGTATGCGGAATGAAAAACTGTTTTTT; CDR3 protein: CASSLDGMRNEKLFF
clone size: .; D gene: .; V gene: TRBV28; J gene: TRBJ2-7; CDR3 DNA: TGTGCCAGCAGTTTAGTGGGGACTCTCATAAAATACTTC; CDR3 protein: CASSLVGTLIKYF
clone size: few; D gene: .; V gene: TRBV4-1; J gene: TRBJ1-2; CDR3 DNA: TGCGCCAGCAGCCAAGGGGACACTTTTAACTATGGCTACACCTTC; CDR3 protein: CASSQGDTFNYGYTF
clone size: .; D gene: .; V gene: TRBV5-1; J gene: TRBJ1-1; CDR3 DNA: TGCGCCAGCAGCCCGGGGGGGTACACTGAAGCTTTCTTT; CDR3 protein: CASSPGGYTEAFF
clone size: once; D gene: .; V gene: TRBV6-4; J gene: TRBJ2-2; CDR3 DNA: TGTGCCAGCAGCCGAGAAGGGGACGGGGAGCTGTTTTTT; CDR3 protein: CASSREGDGELFF
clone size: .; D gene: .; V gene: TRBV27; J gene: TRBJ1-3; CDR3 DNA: TGTGCCAGCAGTTTTGCAGGGCCTGGAAACACCATATATTTT; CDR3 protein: CASSFAGPGNTIYF
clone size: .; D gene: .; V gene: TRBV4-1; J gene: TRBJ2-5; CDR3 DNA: TGCGCCAGCAGCCAAGAATTTAGGGAGCTGGAGGAGACCCAGTACTTC; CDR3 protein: CASSQEFRELEETQYF
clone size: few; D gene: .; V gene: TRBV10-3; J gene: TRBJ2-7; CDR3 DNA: TGTGCCATCAGTGGATTAGAGGAGCAGTACTTC; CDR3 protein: CAISGLEEQYF
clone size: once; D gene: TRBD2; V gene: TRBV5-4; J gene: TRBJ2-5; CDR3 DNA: TGTGCCAGCAGCTTGGGAGGACTAGCGGGGAAGGGCCAAGAGACCCAGTACTTC; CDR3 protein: CASSLGGLAGKGQETQYF
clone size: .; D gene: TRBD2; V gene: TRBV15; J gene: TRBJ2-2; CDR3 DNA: TGTGCCACCAGCAGAGGAGCGGGAGGGAGCGGGGAGCTGTTTTTT; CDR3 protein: CATSRGAGGSGELFF
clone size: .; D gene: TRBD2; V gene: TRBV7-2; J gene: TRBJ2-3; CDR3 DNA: TGTGCCAGCAGTTTTCTAGCGGGGAGCACAGATACGCAGTATTTT; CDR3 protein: CASSFLAGSTDTQYF
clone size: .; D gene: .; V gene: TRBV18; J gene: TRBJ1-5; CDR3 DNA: TGTGCCAGCTCACCGACAGACCAGCCCCAGCATTTT; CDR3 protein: CASSPTDQPQHF
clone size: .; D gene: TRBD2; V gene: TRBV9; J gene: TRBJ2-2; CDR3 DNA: TGTGCCAGCAGCCCCCGGATAGCGGGAGGTCTAGAGAAGCTGTTTTTT; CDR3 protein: CASSPRIAGGLEKLFF
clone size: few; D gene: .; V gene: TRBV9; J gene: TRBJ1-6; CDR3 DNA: TGTGCCAGCAGCGTAGAGAGGGCAGGTAATTCACCCCTCCACTTT; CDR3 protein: CASSVERAGNSPLHF
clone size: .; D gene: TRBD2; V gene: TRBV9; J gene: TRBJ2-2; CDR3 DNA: TGTGCCAGCAGCCCCCGGACTAGCGGGACTGACGGGGAGCTGTTTTTT; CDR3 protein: CASSPRTSGTDGELFF
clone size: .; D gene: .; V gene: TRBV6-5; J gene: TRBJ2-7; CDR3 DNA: TGTGCCAGCAGCACCATGTTAGGAGGTCCCTACGAGCAGTACTTC; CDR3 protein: CASSTMLGGPYEQYF
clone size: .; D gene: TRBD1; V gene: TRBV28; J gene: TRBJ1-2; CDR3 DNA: TGTGCCAGCAGTGTCGACAGGGATACCTATGGCTACACCTTC; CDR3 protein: CASSVDRDTYGYTF
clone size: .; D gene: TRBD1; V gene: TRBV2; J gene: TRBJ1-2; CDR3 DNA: TGTGCCAGCAGTGTGGGACAGGGTAGGGGCTACACCTTC; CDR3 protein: CASSVGQGRGYTF